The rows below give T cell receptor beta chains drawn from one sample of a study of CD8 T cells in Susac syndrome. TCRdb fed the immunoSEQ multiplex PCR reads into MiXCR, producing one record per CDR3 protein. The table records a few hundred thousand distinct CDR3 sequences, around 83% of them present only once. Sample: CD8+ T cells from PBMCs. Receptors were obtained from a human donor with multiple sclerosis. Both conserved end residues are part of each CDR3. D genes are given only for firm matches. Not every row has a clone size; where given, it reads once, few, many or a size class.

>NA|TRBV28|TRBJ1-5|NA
TGTGCCAGCAGTTCCATGGATTGGAGCAATCAGCCCCAGCATTTT
CASSSMDWSNQPQHF
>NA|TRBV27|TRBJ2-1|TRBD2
TGTGCCAGCAGCCCTTACGGACTAGCGGGTGACAATGAGCAGTTCTTC
CASSPYGLAGDNEQFF
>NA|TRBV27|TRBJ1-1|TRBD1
TGTGCCAGCAGAGTAGACAGGGGGCAAGCTTTCTTT
CASRVDRGQAFF
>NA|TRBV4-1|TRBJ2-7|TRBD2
TGCGCCAGCAGCCAAACGACTAGCCCCCCCGAGCAGTACTTC
CASSQTTSPPEQYF
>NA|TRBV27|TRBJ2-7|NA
TGTGCCAGCAGTCTCCGTGGGTTGCTCGGGACATATCCGTACGAGCAGTACTTC
CASSLRGLLGTYPYEQYF
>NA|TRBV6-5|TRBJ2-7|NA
TGTGCCAGCAGTCGGTCGAGGGTGGGCTCCTACGAGCAGTACTTC
CASSRSRVGSYEQYF
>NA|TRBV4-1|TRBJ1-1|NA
TGCGCCAGCAGCCAAGAGGAGGGCAGTTTAGAAGCTTTCTTT
CASSQEEGSLEAFF
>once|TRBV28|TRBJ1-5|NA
TGTGCCAGCAGATTGCTCTGGTGGGGGGGAATATCATCTCAGCCCCAGCATTTT
CASRLLWWGGISSQPQHF
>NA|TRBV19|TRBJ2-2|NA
TGTGCCAGTAGCGGAGACTACTACACCGGGGAGCTGTTTTTT
CASSGDYYTGELFF
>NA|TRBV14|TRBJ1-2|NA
TGTGCCAGCAGCCAAGAAATATCGGTGGCCGGTGATGGCTACACCTTC
CASSQEISVAGDGYTF
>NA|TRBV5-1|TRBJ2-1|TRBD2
TGCGCCAGCCGTGGGACTAGCGGGGGCGATGAGCAGTTCTTC
CASRGTSGGDEQFF
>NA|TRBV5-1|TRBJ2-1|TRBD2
TGCGCCAGCAGCTTGGCCGGCGGGGTAGCCGCGGGAGGCCCCTTCAATGAGCAGTTCTTC
CASSLAGGVAAGGPFNEQFF
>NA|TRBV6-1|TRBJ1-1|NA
TGTGCCACCTCCCCGGGGGGTGAGAGCACTGAAGCTTTCTTT
CATSPGGESTEAFF
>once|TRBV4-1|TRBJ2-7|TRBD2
TGCGCCAGCAGCCCTACTGAGGTACTAGCGGGGGGGCCCCACGAGCAGTACTTC
CASSPTEVLAGGPHEQYF
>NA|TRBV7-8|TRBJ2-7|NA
TGTGCCAGCAGCTTAGACGTCCACCAGGAGCAGTACTTC
CASSLDVHQEQYF
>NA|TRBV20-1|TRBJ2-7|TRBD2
TGCAGTGCTAGAGATCCCGGGCTAGCGGGAGGGCACGAGCAGTACTTC
CSARDPGLAGGHEQYF
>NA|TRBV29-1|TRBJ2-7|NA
TGCAGCGTTCGGCTTCAGGGCTACGAGCAGTACTTC
CSVRLQGYEQYF
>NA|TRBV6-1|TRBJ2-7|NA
TGTGCCAGCAGGTCCTGGGCGGCAGTAAGTAGCTCCTACGAGCAGTACTTC
CASRSWAAVSSSYEQYF
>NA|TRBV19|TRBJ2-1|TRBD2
TGTGCCAGTGGATCTAGCGGGGGGCCGTATGAGCAGTTCTTC
CASGSSGGPYEQFF
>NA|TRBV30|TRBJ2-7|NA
TGTGCCTGGAGTGACCAAGGGTACGAGCAGTACTTC
CAWSDQGYEQYF
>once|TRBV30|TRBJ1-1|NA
TGTGCCTGGCATACTGGGGGTAGGACTGAAGCTTTCTTT
CAWHTGGRTEAFF
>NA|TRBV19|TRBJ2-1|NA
TGTGCCAGTAGTATAGTTCGGGCATACAATGAGCAGTTCTTC
CASSIVRAYNEQFF
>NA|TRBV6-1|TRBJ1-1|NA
TGTGCCAGCAGTGAAATTCAAATTCGGAGGGGCCGTAGGAACAATGAAGCTTTCTTT
CASSEIQIRRGRRNNEAFF
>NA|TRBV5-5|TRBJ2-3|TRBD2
TGTGCCAGCAGCTCGAGACTAGCGGGGGGCTTTAGCACAGATACGCAGTATTTT
CASSSRLAGGFSTDTQYF
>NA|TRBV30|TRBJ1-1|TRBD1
TGTGCCTGGAGTCGGACAGGGGGGACTGAAGCTTTCTTT
CAWSRTGGTEAFF
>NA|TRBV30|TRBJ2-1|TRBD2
TGTGCCTGGAAAACCGGGACTAGCAACCCCTACAATGAGCAGTTCTTC
CAWKTGTSNPYNEQFF